This T cell receptor (beta chain) was captured by sequencing in a study of CD8 T cells in Susac syndrome. The RNA, about 0.45 to 1 ug, was put through reverse transcription using random hexamers. TCRdb re-analysed the immunoSEQ multiplex PCR reads in MiXCR, keeping a single row per CDR3 protein. The sample lists about 280,000 distinct CDR3 sequences; around 84% were seen once. The CDR3 spans 14 residues. Germline V gene data show CDR1 as MGHRA and CDR2 as YSYEKL. Between the trimmed V and J ends, which lost 0 bases and 4 bases, there was a span of 10 bases. This sequence originates from a human donor with multiple sclerosis. Material: CD8+ T cells from PBMCs. This chain uses TRBV4-1 with TRBJ2-7; no reliable D call. The CDR3 loop is CASSQERRSYEQYF. The CDR3 bases are TGCGCCAGCAGCCAAGAACGGCGGTCTTACGAGCAGTACTTC.